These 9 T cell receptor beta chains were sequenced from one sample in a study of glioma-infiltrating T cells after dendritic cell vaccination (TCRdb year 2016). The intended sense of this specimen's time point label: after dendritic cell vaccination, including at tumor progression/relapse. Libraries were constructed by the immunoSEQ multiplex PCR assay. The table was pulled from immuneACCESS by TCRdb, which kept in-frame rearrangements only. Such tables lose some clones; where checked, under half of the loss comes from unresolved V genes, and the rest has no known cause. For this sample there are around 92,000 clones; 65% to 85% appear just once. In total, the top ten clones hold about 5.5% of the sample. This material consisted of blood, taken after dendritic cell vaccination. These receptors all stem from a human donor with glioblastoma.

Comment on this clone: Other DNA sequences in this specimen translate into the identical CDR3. CDR3 amino acids: CASSLAGVGTNEKLFF. DNA of the CDR3: TGCGCCAGCAGCTTGGCAGGGGTTGGGACTAATGAAAAACTGTTTTTT. The chain combines TRBV5-1 with TRBJ1-4; maybe TRBD1 (6 bases). The V end was cut by 0 bases, the J end by 2 bases, with 11 bases between. The CDR3 extends over 16 amino acids. Germline CDR1 and CDR2: SGHRS and YFSETQ.

The CDR3 coding sequence is TGCGCCAGCTCTACGTCTCCCACAGGGGGAACTGAAGCTTTCTTT. Translation: CASSTSPTGGTEAFF. V gene TRBV5-1 combines with J gene TRBJ1-1, with 8 bases that match TRBD1. This CDR3 is built from 15 residues. The germline CDR1 and CDR2 sequences are SGHRS and YFSETQ. The trim removed 7 bases at V and 5 bases at J, leaving 13 bases unmatched. Using reference TRBV5-1 and TRBJ1-1 for the parts outside the CDR3, the full variable domain is KAGVTQTPRYLIKTRGQQVTLSCSPISGHRSVSWYQQTPGQGLQFLFEYFSETQRNKGNFPGRFSGRQFSNSRSEMNVSTLELGDSALYLCASSTSPTGGTEAFFGQGTRLTVV.

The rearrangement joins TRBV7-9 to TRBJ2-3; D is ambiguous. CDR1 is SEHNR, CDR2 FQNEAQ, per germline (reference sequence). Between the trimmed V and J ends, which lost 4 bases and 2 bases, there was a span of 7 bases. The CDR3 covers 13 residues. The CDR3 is CASSSPVTDTQYF. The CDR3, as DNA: TGTGCCAGCAGCTCTCCCGTCACAGATACGCAGTATTTT.

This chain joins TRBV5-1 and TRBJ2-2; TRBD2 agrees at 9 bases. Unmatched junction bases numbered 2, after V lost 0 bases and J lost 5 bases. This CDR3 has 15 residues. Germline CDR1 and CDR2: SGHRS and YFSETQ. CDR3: CASSLVAGETGELFF. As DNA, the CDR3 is TGCGCCAGCAGCTTGGTAGCGGGAGAAACCGGGGAGCTGTTTTTT.

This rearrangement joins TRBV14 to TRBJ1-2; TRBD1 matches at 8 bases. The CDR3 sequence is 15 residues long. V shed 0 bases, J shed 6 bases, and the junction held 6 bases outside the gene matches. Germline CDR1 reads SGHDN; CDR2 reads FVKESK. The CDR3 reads CASSQDWDRLDGYTF. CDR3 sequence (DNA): TGTGCCAGCAGCCAAGATTGGGACAGGCTGGATGGCTACACCTTC.

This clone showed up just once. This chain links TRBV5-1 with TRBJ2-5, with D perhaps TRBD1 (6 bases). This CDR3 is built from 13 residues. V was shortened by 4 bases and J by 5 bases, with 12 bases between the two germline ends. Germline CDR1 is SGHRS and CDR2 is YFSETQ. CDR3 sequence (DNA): TGCGCCAGCAGCGGAACAGGGCTGGAGACCCAGTACTTC. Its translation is CASSGTGLETQYF.

CDR3 DNA sequence: TGTGCCAGCAGGGTCGACAGGGCCGTTCCCTACGAGCAGTACTTC. It translates to CASRVDRAVPYEQYF. The genes are TRBV27 and TRBJ2-7; the match to TRBD1 covers 7 bases. This CDR3 is built from 15 residues. The V gene end was trimmed by 6 bases and the J gene end by 2 bases; junction bases not matched to a gene: 10. Per germline, CDR1 MNHEY and CDR2 SMNVEV (reference sequence).

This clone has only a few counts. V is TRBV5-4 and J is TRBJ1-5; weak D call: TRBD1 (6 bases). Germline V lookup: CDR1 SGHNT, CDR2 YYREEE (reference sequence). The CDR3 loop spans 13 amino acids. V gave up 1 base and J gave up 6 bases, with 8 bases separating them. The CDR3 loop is CASSLQGTQPQHF. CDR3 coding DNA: TGTGCCAGCAGCTTGCAGGGGACTCAGCCCCAGCATTTT.

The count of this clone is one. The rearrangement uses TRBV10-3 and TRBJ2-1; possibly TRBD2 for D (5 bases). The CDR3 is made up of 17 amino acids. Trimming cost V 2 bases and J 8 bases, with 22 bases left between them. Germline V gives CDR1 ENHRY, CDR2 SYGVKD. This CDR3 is CAISETPVGVSRHEQFF. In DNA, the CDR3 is TGTGCCATCAGTGAGACCCCGGTGGGAGTATCCCGGCATGAGCAGTTCTTC.